This record concerns one T cell receptor beta chain sequence. Its target is not known. CDR3 and TCR beta VDJ profiling relied on a genomic DNA template. TCRdb re-derived calls from the reads in MiXCR, one entry per CDR3 protein. This table has 150,000 to 200,000 distinct CDR3 sequences, less than 50% appearing once. Patients selected for sequencing had displayed CD8+CD57+ cell expansion by flow cytometry. Blood came from patients not yet given any therapy. Germline CDR1 reads SGHVS; CDR2 reads FNYEAQ. The CDR3 runs to 15 residues. The data belong to a study of CD8+CD57+ T cells in acquired aplastic anemia. About the research overall: Yields of DNA that came from sorted CD4+ and CD8+ cells averaged roughly 3.2 ug. Whole-study findings and limits: Controls and patients did not differ significantly in CD8+ Simpson's diversity. Patients and controls had in common twenty-nine CD8+ CDR3 sequences.

This chain connects TRBV7-6 to TRBJ2-5, with D unclear. The tail of the sequence fits TRBJ2-1 better, so the J call may be wrong. The sample comprised sorted CD4+, CD8+, or CD8+CD57+ T cells (not recorded which) from PBMCs. The receptor was isolated from a human donor with aplastic anemia. The chain's CDR3 is CASSLNAASYNEQFF. DNA of the CDR3: TGTGCCAGCAGCTTAAATGCGGCTTCCTACAATGAGCAGTTCTTC.